Listed here are 23 T cell receptor beta chains from one sample, sequenced in a study of breast tumors, draining lymph nodes, adjacent tissues. Samples came from axillary lymph nodes draining the breast cancer. TCRdb independently ran MiXCR on the multiplex PCR reads; one entry per CDR3 protein. The table has more than 200,000 distinct CDR3 sequences, 32% seen once. The sequenced sample was axillary lymph node tissue. These receptors all stem from a female donor with breast cancer. Some clones in this sample may be carry-over from other donors' samples.

The rearrangement links TRBV20-1 to TRBJ2-6; TRBD1 agrees at 10 bases. The CDR3 is made up of 16 amino acids. After removal of 1 base from V and 4 bases from J, the junction contained 4 bases not matched to a gene. Germline assignment: CDR1 DFQATT and CDR2 SNEGSKA (reference sequence). CDR3 sequence reads: CSARGQGAMGANVLTF. CDR3 coding DNA: TGCAGTGCTAGAGGACAGGGGGCTATGGGGGCCAACGTCCTGACTTTC.

This clonotype was seen a handful of times. V is TRBV6-5 and J is TRBJ1-1; 7 bases agree with TRBD1. CDR3 length: 16 amino acids. V shed 0 bases, J shed 4 bases, and the junction held 8 bases outside the gene matches. CDR1 and CDR2 from the germline V gene are MNHEY and SVGAGI. The CDR3 reads CASSYSTGRIGTEAFF. CDR3 DNA sequence: TGTGCCAGCAGTTACTCGACAGGGCGTATTGGCACTGAAGCTTTCTTT.

There are many counts of this clonotype. The chain has TRBV29-1 and TRBJ2-3; the match to TRBD2 covers 15 bases. The CDR3 totals 15 residues. Germline V gene data show CDR1 as SQVTM and CDR2 as ANQGSEA. V was pared by 6 bases and J by 3 bases, with 4 bases of the junction left unmatched. CDR3: CSVLGLAGGTDTQYF. The CDR3 DNA reads TGCAGCGTCCTAGGACTAGCGGGAGGGACAGATACGCAGTATTTT.

The chain links TRBV7-6 to TRBJ2-7; 11 bases agree with TRBD1. V was pared by 4 bases and J by 6 bases, with 2 bases of the junction left unmatched. This CDR3 has 13 residues. The germline V gene encodes CDR1 SGHVS and CDR2 FNYEAQ. DNA of the CDR3: TGTGCCAGCAGCTATGGGACAGGGGGCGAGCAGTACTTC. Translation gives CASSYGTGGEQYF.

The chain employs TRBV19 and TRBJ2-7; the match to TRBD1 covers 8 bases. After removal of 10 bases from V and 2 bases from J, the junction contained 13 bases not matched to a gene. The germline gives CDR1 LNHDA, CDR2 SQIVND (reference sequence). This CDR3 has 15 residues. CDR3 amino acids: CATPRPQTGAYEQYF. CDR3 in DNA: TGTGCCACCCCCAGGCCCCAGACAGGGGCCTACGAGCAGTACTTC.

This clonotype was recorded many times. This chain links TRBV27 with TRBJ2-7; 11 nucleotides match TRBD2. The J call is in doubt because the DNA end fits TRBJ2-5 better. Germline loops: CDR1 MNHEY, CDR2 SMNVEV (reference sequence). The CDR3 length is 14 residues. The CDR3, as DNA: TGTGCCAGCAGTTTTCGCGGGACTAGCGGGACCCAGTACTTC. Translating it yields CASSFRGTSGTQYF.

In its sample, this clonotype was seen a few times. This likely comes from a read error, as the CDR3 has no conserved phenylalanine or tryptophan at its end. The chain recombines TRBV7-9 with TRBJ1-2; TRBD1 matches 7 bases. The CDR3 totals 14 residues. Germline CDR1 SEHNR, CDR2 FQNEAQ (reference sequence). J gave up 8 bases and V 2 bases, and 8 bases lay outside the gene matches. The CDR3 region is CASSLSAGQDGYTH. CDR3 DNA sequence: TGTGCCAGCAGCTTAAGCGCTGGACAGGACGGCTACACCCAC.

The V and J genes are TRBV4-2 and TRBJ2-2; D perhaps matches TRBD1 (6 bases). This CDR3 has 14 residues. The V gene lost 1 base and the J gene lost 7 bases, with 10 bases spanning the gap. Germline V gene sequence: CDR1 LGHNA, CDR2 YNFKEQ. This CDR3 reads CASSQGTDSGELFF. Here the CDR3 DNA reads TGTGCCAGCAGCCAAGGGACAGATAGCGGGGAGCTGTTTTTT.

This clonotype was detected only a few times. It may be a read error: a sequence one base away is much more abundant. The chain combines TRBV30 with TRBJ2-1; 8 bases line up with TRBD1. J gave up 8 bases and V 3 bases, and 0 bases lay outside the gene matches. The CDR3 covers 11 residues. CDR1 GTSNPN and CDR2 SVGIG come from the germline V gene (reference sequence). The CDR3 region has the DNA TGTGCCTGGAGACAGGGGGATGAGCAGTTCTTC. This encodes CAWRQGDEQFF.

The chain employs TRBV18 and TRBJ2-1; D might be TRBD1 or TRBD2, each matching 6 bases. CDR1 is KGHSH and CDR2 is LQKENI in the germline V gene. Trimming pared 6 bases from V and 5 bases from J, leaving 17 bases between. CDR3 length: 15 residues. CDR3 bases: TGTGCCAGCTCCCAGACTAGGGGGGACCACAATGAGCAGTTCTTC. It specifies CASSQTRGDHNEQFF.

V is TRBV20-1 and J is TRBJ2-5; TRBD2 aligns across 12 bases. Looked up from germline, CDR1 is DFQATT and CDR2 is SNEGSKA (reference sequence). The CDR3 is made up of 14 amino acids. V lost 5 bases to trimming and J lost 0 bases; unmatched junction nucleotides: 1. CDR3 loop: CSARTSGNQETQYF. The CDR3 DNA reads TGCAGTGCTCGGACTAGCGGGAACCAAGAGACCCAGTACTTC.

Only a few counts were recorded for this clonotype. The junction shows a germline mismatch at one end, possibly a read error. The chain has TRBV9 and TRBJ1-1; maybe TRBD1 (5 bases). This CDR3 is 14 amino acids long. Germline V gene sequence: CDR1 SGDLS, CDR2 YYNGEE. The CDR3 nucleotides read TGTGCCAGCAGCGGGGGGACTCCGGACGGTAGGGCTTCCTTT. Its protein is CASSGGTPDGRASF. The full variable domain, rest sourced from reference TRBV9 and TRBJ1-1, is DSGVTQTPKHLITATGQRVTLRCSPRSGDLSVYWYQQSLDQGLQFLIQYYNGEERAKGNILERFSAQQFPDLHSELNLSSLELGDSALYFCASSGGTPDGRASFGQGTRLTVV.

This clonotype was seen many times. The rearrangement joins TRBV5-1 to TRBJ2-5; D ambiguous. V was cut by 0 bases and J by 4 bases, with 16 bases left in between. The germline V gene encodes CDR1 SGHRS and CDR2 YFSETQ. The CDR3 sequence is 16 residues long. The CDR3 reads CASSLGASGPLETQYF. The CDR3 coding sequence is TGCGCCAGCAGCTTGGGGGCCTCCGGGCCTTTAGAGACCCAGTACTTC. The entire variable domain, with the rest obtained from reference TRBV5-1 and TRBJ2-5, is as follows: KAGVTQTPRYLIKTRGQQVTLSCSPISGHRSVSWYQQTPGQGLQFLFEYFSETQRNKGNFPGRFSGRQFSNSRSEMNVSTLELGDSALYLCASSLGASGPLETQYFGPGTRLLVL.

The table lists this clonotype with many counts. This sequence joins TRBV7-6 and TRBJ2-3; D possibly corresponds to TRBD2 (6 bases). The V gene lost 4 bases and the J gene lost 3 bases, with 17 bases spanning the gap. Per germline, CDR1 SGHVS and CDR2 FNYEAQ. This CDR3 spans 16 amino acids. The CDR3, as DNA: TGTGCCAGCAGCTCACTTAAGGGGCGGGGTACAGATACGCAGTATTTT. It is translated as CASSSLKGRGTDTQYF.

This clonotype was detected ten times or more. This chain links TRBV2 with TRBJ2-7, with 12 nucleotides matching TRBD2. This CDR3 contains 14 residues. Germline V CDR1 and CDR2: SNHLY, FYNNEI. V lost 5 bases, J lost 7 bases, and 6 bases stayed unmatched. The CDR3 reads CASSRLAGVVEQYF. DNA for the CDR3: TGTGCCAGCAGTCGACTAGCGGGAGTCGTTGAGCAGTACTTC.

This clonotype was counted many times. The genes are TRBV19 and TRBJ1-4; 8 bases map to TRBD1. The CDR3 has 14 amino acids. Per germline, CDR1 LNHDA and CDR2 SQIVND (reference sequence). J was trimmed by 1 base and V by 8 bases; bases with no gene match: 3. The CDR3 spells CASGTGRTNEKLFF. CDR3 DNA: TGTGCCAGTGGGACAGGTCGAACTAATGAAAAACTGTTTTTT.

This clonotype was seen ten or more times. Since the CDR3 does not end with the conserved phenylalanine or tryptophan, this likely comes from a read error. Because the CDR3's place on the DNA is in doubt, the DNA is left out and the CDR3 is given as listed by TCRdb. The J gene is TRBJ2-1, the V gene TRBV6-4. From its first to its last residue, the CDR3 has 8 amino acids. The V gene's germline CDR1 is MRHNA and CDR2 SNTAGT. The CDR3 sequence is CASPTRVL.

Comment on this clonotype: A clone one base away is much larger, so this may be a read error. The chain uses TRBV28 and TRBJ1-5; no firm D call. V lost 11 bases and J lost 9, with 17 bases in between. The length of the CDR3 is 12 residues. The germline V gene has CDR1 MDHEN and CDR2 SYDVKM. The CDR3 sequence: CAGTIPGRPQHF. The CDR3 DNA is TGTGCCGGCACCATCCCCGGGAGGCCCCAGCATTTT.

DNA of the CDR3: TGTGCCAGCAGCCAAGGGACAGGGAGGTCCCTCCACTTT. Protein sequence: CASSQGTGRSLHF. V gene TRBV14 combines with J gene TRBJ1-6, with 8 positions matching TRBD1. Trimming at V came to 1 base and at J to 14 bases, leaving 4 bases not matched to a gene. The CDR3 is made up of 13 amino acids. The germline gives CDR1 SGHDN, CDR2 FVKESK.

A note on this clonotype: A read error may produce the germline difference seen at one junction end. V is TRBV7-3 and J is TRBJ2-5, with 8 bases lining up with TRBD1. Germline CDR1 is SGHTA and CDR2 is FQGTGA. The CDR3 has 15 residues. The CDR3 region is CASSHPRDRRETQHF. The CDR3 bases are TGTGCCAGCAGCCACCCTCGGGACAGGAGGGAGACCCAGCACTTC.

With respect to this clonotype: Likely a read error: the CDR3 ends without its conserved phenylalanine or tryptophan. This sequence joins TRBV5-6 and TRBJ2-1, with TRBD2 identical over 11 bases. From germline, CDR1 is SGHDT and CDR2 YYEEEE. This CDR3 has 16 residues. The junction had 6 bases not matched to a gene; V was cut back by 3 bases and J by 4 bases. The CDR3 nucleotides read TGTGCCAGCAGCTATTCGGGGACTAGCGGATACAATGAGCAGTTCCTC. Amino acid sequence: CASSYSGTSGYNEQFL.

This clonotype was detected a few times. DNA for the CDR3: TGTGCCAGCAGAGGTAGGGGGGTAGGTTCACCCCTCCACTTT. Residues: CASRGRGVGSPLHF. The rearrangement uses TRBV2 and TRBJ1-6; D might be TRBD1 (6 bases). This CDR3 has 14 residues. The germline V gene has CDR1 SNHLY and CDR2 FYNNEI. V was cut by 6 bases and J by 9 bases, with 15 bases left in between. Filled out from reference TRBV2 and TRBJ1-6, the complete variable domain reads EPEVTQTPSHQVTQMGQEVILRCVPISNHLYFYWYRQILGQKVEFLVSFYNNEISEKSEIFDDQFSVERPDGSNFTLKIRSTKLEDSAMYFCASRGRGVGSPLHFGNGTRLTVT.

This clonotype occurred many times. One end of the junction does not line up with germline, which may come from a read error. The rearrangement links TRBV14 to TRBJ2-5; 7 positions agree with TRBD2. Germline loops: CDR1 SGHDN, CDR2 FVKESK. This CDR3 region has 14 residues. In nucleotides, the CDR3 is TGTGCCAGCAGCTCCTATGGAGGGAGGGAGACCCAGTCCTTC. Its translation: CASSSYGGRETQSF. The full variable domain, in which reference TRBV14 and TRBJ2-5 provide the parts outside the CDR3, is EAGVTQFPSHSVIEKGQTVTLRCDPISGHDNLYWYRRVMGKEIKFLLHFVKESKQDESGMPNNRFLAERTGGTYSTLKVQPAELEDSGVYFCASSSYGGRETQSFGPGTRLLVL.